This T cell receptor beta chain stems from a study of OX40 agonist ivuxolimab in advanced cancers. Study-wide context: Patients received ivuxolimab, an agonistic anti-OX40 (CD134) antibody. Overall study findings and caveats: CD8+ T cells were the subset that, on average, had more expanded clones than CD4+. With doses of 0.1-3.0 mg/kg, partial responders showed among the lowest clonal expansion.

CDR1 SGHDN and CDR2 FVKESK come from the germline V gene. The CDR3 consists of 12 residues. Trimming left V 2 bases short and J 4 bases short, with 3 bases between. Some clones are missing from TCRdb's copy, which holds only in-frame ones; the method was immunoSEQ multiplex PCR. The repertoire holds fewer than 85,000 clones, with about 84% as singletons. Baseline, cycle 4 day 1, and cycle 7 day 1 were the blood sampling points. On this clone itself: Its specificity is unknown.

The chain uses TRBV14 and TRBJ1-3; D uncertain. Source: CD4+ or CD8+ T cells sorted from blood, taken in a trial of the OX40 agonist ivuxolimab. This clonotype was obtained from an adult with an advanced solid tumor such as melanoma, head and neck, liver or kidney cancer. The CDR3 nucleotides read TGTGCCAGCAGCCAACAGGGAAACACCATATATTTT. This encodes CASSQQGNTIYF. Full variable domain (outside the CDR3, taken from reference TRBV14 and TRBJ1-3): EAGVTQFPSHSVIEKGQTVTLRCDPISGHDNLYWYRRVMGKEIKFLLHFVKESKQDESGMPNNRFLAERTGGTYSTLKVQPAELEDSGVYFCASSQQGNTIYFGEGSWLTVV.